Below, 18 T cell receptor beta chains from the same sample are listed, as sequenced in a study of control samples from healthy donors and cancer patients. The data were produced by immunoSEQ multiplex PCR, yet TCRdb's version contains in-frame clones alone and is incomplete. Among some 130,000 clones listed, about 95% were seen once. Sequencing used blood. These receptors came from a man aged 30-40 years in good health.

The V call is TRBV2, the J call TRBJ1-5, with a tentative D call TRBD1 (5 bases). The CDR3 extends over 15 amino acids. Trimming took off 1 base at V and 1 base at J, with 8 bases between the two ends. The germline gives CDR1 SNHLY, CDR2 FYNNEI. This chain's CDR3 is CASSEEGPSNQPQHF. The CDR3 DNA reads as TGTGCCAGCAGTGAAGAGGGACCCAGCAATCAGCCCCAGCATTTT.

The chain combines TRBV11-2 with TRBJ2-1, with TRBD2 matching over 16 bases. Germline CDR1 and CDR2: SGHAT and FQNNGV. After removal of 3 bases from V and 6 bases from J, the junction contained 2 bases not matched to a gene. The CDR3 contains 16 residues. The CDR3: CASSLGLAGGLNEQFF. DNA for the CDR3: TGTGCCAGCAGCTTGGGACTAGCGGGGGGGCTCAATGAGCAGTTCTTC.

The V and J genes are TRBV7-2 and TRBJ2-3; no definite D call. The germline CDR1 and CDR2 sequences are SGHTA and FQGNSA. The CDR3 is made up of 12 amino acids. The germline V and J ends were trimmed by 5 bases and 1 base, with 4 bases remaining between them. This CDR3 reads CASSAGTDTQYF. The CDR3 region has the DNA TGTGCCAGCAGCGCCGGCACAGATACGCAGTATTTT.

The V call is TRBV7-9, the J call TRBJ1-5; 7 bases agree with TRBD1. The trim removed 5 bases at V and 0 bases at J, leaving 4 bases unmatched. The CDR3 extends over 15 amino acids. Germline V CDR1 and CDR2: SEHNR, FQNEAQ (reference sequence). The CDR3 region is CASSQGQHSNQPQHF. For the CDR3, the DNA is TGTGCCAGCAGCCAGGGACAGCATAGCAATCAGCCCCAGCATTTT. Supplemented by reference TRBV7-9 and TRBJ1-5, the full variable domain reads DTGVSQNPRHKITKRGQNVTFRCDPISEHNRLYWYRQTLGQGPEFLTYFQNEAQLEKSRLLSDRFSAERPKGSFSTLEIQRTEQGDSAMYLCASSQGQHSNQPQHFGDGTRLSIL.

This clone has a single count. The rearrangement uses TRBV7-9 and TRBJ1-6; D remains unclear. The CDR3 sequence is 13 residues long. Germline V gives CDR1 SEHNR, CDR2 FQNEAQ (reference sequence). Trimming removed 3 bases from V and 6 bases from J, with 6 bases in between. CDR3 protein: CASSFGVNSPLHF. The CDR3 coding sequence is TGTGCCAGCAGCTTTGGGGTTAATTCACCCCTCCACTTT.

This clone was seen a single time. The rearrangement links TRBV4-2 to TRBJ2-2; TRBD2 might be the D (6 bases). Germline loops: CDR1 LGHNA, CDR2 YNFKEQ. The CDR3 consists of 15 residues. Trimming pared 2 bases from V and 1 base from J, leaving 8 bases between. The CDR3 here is CASSQPAGNTGELFF. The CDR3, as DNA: TGTGCCAGCAGCCAACCAGCGGGGAACACCGGGGAGCTGTTTTTT.

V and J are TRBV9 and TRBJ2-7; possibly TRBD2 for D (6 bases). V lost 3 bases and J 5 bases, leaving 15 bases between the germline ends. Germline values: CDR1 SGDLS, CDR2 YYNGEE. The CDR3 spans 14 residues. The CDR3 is CASSEGRGFDEQYF. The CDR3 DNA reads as TGTGCCAGCAGCGAGGGACGGGGGTTCGACGAGCAGTACTTC.

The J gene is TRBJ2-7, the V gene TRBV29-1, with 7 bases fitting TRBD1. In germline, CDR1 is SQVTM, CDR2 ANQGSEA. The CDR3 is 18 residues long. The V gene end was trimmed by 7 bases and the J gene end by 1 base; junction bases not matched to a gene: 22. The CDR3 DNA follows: TGCAGCGCCGTGAGTACTGTACTGGTGGCAGGGGGTTCCTACGAGCAGTACTTC. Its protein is CSAVSTVLVAGGSYEQYF.

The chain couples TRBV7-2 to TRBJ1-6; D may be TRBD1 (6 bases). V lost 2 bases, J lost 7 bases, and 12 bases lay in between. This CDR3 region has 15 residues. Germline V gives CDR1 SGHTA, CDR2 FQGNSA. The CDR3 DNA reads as TGTGCCAGCAGCTTAAGGGGGGCCCTCAATTCACCCCTCCACTTT. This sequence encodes CASSLRGALNSPLHF.

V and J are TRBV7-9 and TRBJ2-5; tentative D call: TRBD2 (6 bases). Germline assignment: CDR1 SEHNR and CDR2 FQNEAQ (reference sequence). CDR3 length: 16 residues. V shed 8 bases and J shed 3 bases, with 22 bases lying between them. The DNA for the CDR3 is TGTGCCAGCGAGACGACTAGTCTAGGACTCGAAGAGACCCAGTACTTC. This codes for CASETTSLGLEETQYF.

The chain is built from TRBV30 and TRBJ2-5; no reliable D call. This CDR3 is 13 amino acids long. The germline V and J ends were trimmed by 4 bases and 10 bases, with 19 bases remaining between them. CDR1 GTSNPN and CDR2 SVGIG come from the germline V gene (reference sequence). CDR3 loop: CAWKPPLITSQYF. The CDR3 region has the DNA TGTGCCTGGAAGCCCCCCCTAATTACAAGCCAGTACTTC. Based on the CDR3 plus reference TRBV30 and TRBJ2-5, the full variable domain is SQTIHQWPATLVQPVGSPLSLECTVEGTSNPNLYWYRQAAGRGLQLLFYSVGIGQISSEVPQNLSASRPQDRQFILSSKKLLLSDSGFYLCAWKPPLITSQYFGPGTRLLVL.

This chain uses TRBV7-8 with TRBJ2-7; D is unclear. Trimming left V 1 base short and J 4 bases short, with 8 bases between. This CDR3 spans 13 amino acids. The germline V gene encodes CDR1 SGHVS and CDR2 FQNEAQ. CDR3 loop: CASSLVGVYEQYF. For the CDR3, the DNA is TGTGCCAGCAGCTTAGTGGGTGTTTACGAGCAGTACTTC.

The CDR3, as DNA: TGCGCCAGCAGGTTCGGGGATGTTGCGTTTAACACCATATATTTT. Its protein product is CASRFGDVAFNTIYF. The chain couples TRBV5-1 to TRBJ1-3; D remains unclear. The CDR3 consists of 15 residues. The V end lost 5 bases, the J end lost 7 bases, and 19 bases lay between the germline ends. The germline V gene has CDR1 SGHRS and CDR2 YFSETQ.

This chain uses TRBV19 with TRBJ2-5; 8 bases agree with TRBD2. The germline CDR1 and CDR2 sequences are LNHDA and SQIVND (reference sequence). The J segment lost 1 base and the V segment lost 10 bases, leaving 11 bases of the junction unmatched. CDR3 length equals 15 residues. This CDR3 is CATRRRGGGQETQYF. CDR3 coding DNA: TGTGCCACCCGACGCCGGGGGGGCGGCCAAGAGACCCAGTACTTC.

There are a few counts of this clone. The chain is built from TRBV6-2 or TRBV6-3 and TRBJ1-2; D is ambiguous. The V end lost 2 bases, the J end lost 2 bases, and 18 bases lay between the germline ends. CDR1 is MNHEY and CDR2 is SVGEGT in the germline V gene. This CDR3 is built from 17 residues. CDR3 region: CASSYGARVILNYGYTF. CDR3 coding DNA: TGTGCCAGCAGTTACGGTGCTCGGGTCATCCTCAACTATGGCTACACCTTC.

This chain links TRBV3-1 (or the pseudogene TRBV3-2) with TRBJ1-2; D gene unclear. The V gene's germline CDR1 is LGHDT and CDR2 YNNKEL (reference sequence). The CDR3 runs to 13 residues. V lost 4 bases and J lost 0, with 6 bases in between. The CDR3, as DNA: TGTGCCAGCAGCCTCGTGACTAACTATGGCTACACCTTC. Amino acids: CASSLVTNYGYTF.

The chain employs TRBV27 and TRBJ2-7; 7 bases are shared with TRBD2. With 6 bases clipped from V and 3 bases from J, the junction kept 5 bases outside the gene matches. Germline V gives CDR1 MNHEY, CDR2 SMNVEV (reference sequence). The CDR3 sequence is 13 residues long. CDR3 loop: CASSPGTNYEQYF. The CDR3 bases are TGTGCCAGCAGCCCCGGGACTAACTACGAGCAGTACTTC.

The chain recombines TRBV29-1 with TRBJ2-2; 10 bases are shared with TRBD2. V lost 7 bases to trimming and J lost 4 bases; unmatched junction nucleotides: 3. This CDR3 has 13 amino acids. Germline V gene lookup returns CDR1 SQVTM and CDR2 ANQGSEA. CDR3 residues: CSALAGVTGELFF. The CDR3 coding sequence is TGCAGCGCTCTAGCGGGGGTCACCGGGGAGCTGTTTTTT.